The rows below give T cell receptor beta chains drawn from one sample of a study of identical twins. TCRdb recomputed calls from the 5' RACE reads with MiXCR, one row per CDR3 protein. The sample yields around 530,000 distinct CDR3 sequences, roughly 15% seen once. These data were also reused for a study on yellow fever vaccine responses in identical twins.

Sequenced: CD4+ T cells sorted from blood. These receptors originate from a woman aged 18 to 35 in good health. Both conserved end residues are part of each CDR3. The order of the fields is CDR3 DNA, CDR3 protein, clone size, V gene, J gene, D gene. A D gene is named only where the DNA matches it firmly. A clone size is listed for some rows: how often the clone was seen (once, few, many), or a class if it is expanded.

DNA: TGCAGCGCCAGGCGGGGCCGGAGTGGGTACGAGCAGTACTTC
CDR3: CSARRGRSGYEQYF
size: NA
V: TRBV29-1
J: TRBJ2-7
D: NA

DNA: TGTGCCAGCAGCTCAGGACTAGCGGGAGGGTGGGGGGAGTCCAATGAGCAGTTCTTC
CDR3: CASSSGLAGGWGESNEQFF
size: few
V: TRBV11-2
J: TRBJ2-1
D: TRBD2

DNA: TGCAGTGCTGGCACTAGCCTTTACAATGAGCAGTTCTTC
CDR3: CSAGTSLYNEQFF
size: few
V: TRBV20-1
J: TRBJ2-1
D: NA

DNA: TGTGCCATCACCGCGACAGGGAACTATGGCTACACCTTC
CDR3: CAITATGNYGYTF
size: few
V: TRBV10-3
J: TRBJ1-2
D: TRBD1

DNA: TGTGCCAGCACTCTACAGGGGGGCGCAAGTCAGCCCCAGCATTTT
CDR3: CASTLQGGASQPQHF
size: NA
V: TRBV6-1
J: TRBJ1-5
D: TRBD1

DNA: TGTGCCAGTAGTCCGCCCCCGGGACTAACCCTCCAGGGTACGCAGTATTTT
CDR3: CASSPPPGLTLQGTQYF
size: few
V: TRBV19
J: TRBJ2-3
D: TRBD2

DNA: TGTGCCACCAGTGATTCCCAGGGGGCGCAGCCCTACGAGCAGTACTTC
CDR3: CATSDSQGAQPYEQYF
size: NA
V: TRBV24-1
J: TRBJ2-7
D: TRBD1

DNA: TGTGCCATCAGTGAGATAGCGGGACTATCCGGGGAGCTGTTTTTT
CDR3: CAISEIAGLSGELFF
size: few
V: TRBV10-3
J: TRBJ2-2
D: TRBD2

DNA: TGTGCCATCAGGGAGAAAGCGGGAGGGGCAGATACGCAGTATTTT
CDR3: CAIREKAGGADTQYF
size: NA
V: TRBV10-3
J: TRBJ2-3
D: TRBD2

DNA: TGCGCCAGCACCCTGCAAGGCGGATATAGCACAGATACGCAGTATTTT
CDR3: CASTLQGGYSTDTQYF
size: NA
V: TRBV5-1
J: TRBJ2-3
D: NA

DNA: TGCAGCCTGGGGGGGGCGCGGGAGCAGGGGTCCTACAATGAGCAGTTCTTC
CDR3: CSLGGAREQGSYNEQFF
size: NA
V: TRBV29-1
J: TRBJ2-1
D: NA

DNA: TGCGCCAGCAGCCAATATACGCTCGTGCGGACTGAAGCTTTCTTT
CDR3: CASSQYTLVRTEAFF
size: once
V: TRBV4-1
J: TRBJ1-1
D: NA

DNA: TGCGCCAGCAGCTTGACGGGTCAGGGCACTGAAGCTTTCTTT
CDR3: CASSLTGQGTEAFF
size: many
V: TRBV5-1
J: TRBJ1-1
D: NA

DNA: TGTGCCAGCAGCGTTGGACAGGGATTGGATACGCAGTATTTT
CDR3: CASSVGQGLDTQYF
size: NA
V: TRBV7-9
J: TRBJ2-3
D: TRBD1

DNA: TGTGCCAGCAGCCAAGTAAATGGGGGAAACTATGGCTACACCTTC
CDR3: CASSQVNGGNYGYTF
size: NA
V: TRBV4-2
J: TRBJ1-2
D: NA

DNA: TGTGCCAGCAGTCGGACGGTTTCCGAAGAGACCCAGTACTTC
CDR3: CASSRTVSEETQYF
size: NA
V: TRBV2
J: TRBJ2-5
D: NA

DNA: TGCGCCAGCAGCTTGTTACAGGGGTCGTCCGAGCAGTACTTC
CDR3: CASSLLQGSSEQYF
size: many
V: TRBV5-1
J: TRBJ2-7
D: TRBD1

DNA: TGCGCCAGCAGCTCTTTCCCTGACATCCTGTCTGGCTACACCTTC
CDR3: CASSSFPDILSGYTF
size: few
V: TRBV5-1
J: TRBJ1-2
D: NA

DNA: TGTGCCAGCAGCCAAGACCCCATAGCGGGAGTAGTCAACGAGCAGTACTTC
CDR3: CASSQDPIAGVVNEQYF
size: NA
V: TRBV4-2
J: TRBJ2-7
D: TRBD2

DNA: TGTGCCAGCAGTTACTTGGAAGCCTACGAGCAGTACTTC
CDR3: CASSYLEAYEQYF
size: NA
V: TRBV6-6
J: TRBJ2-7
D: NA

DNA: TGTGCCAGCAGCTTAGTAGGCATTCCTGAAGCTTTCTTT
CDR3: CASSLVGIPEAFF
size: many
V: TRBV11-2
J: TRBJ1-1
D: NA

DNA: TGTGCCAGCAGTTTAGGAGGGGCGGGAACTAACTATGGCTACACCTTC
CDR3: CASSLGGAGTNYGYTF
size: many
V: TRBV28
J: TRBJ1-2
D: NA

DNA: TGCAGTGCTAGACTTAGTGAGCAGTTCTTC
CDR3: CSARLSEQFF
size: NA
V: TRBV20-1
J: TRBJ2-1
D: NA

DNA: TGTGCCAGCAGTCGCACTAGCGGGAGGGCCGAGAATGAGCAGTTCTTC
CDR3: CASSRTSGRAENEQFF
size: NA
V: TRBV7-8
J: TRBJ2-1
D: TRBD2

DNA: TGCGCCAGCAGCCCGGGAGGAACCATGAACACTGAAGCTTTCTTT
CDR3: CASSPGGTMNTEAFF
size: few
V: TRBV5-1
J: TRBJ1-1
D: NA

DNA: TGTGCCTGCAGTTTAGGGATGGGGGCGGGGGGCCGTAGCAATGAGCAGTTCTTC
CDR3: CACSLGMGAGGRSNEQFF
size: once
V: TRBV12-3/TRBV12-4
J: TRBJ2-1
D: TRBD2

DNA: TGTGCCAGCAGTGTTTCGACAGGGTACAATGAGCAGTTCTTC
CDR3: CASSVSTGYNEQFF
size: NA
V: TRBV25-1
J: TRBJ2-1
D: TRBD1

DNA: TGCAGTGCTAAGTCGAGCTCTGGGGCCAACGTCCTGACTTTC
CDR3: CSAKSSSGANVLTF
size: few
V: TRBV20-1
J: TRBJ2-6
D: NA

DNA: TGTGCCAGCAGTGAAGGGTTCTCTGGGGCCAACGTCCTGACTTTC
CDR3: CASSEGFSGANVLTF
size: NA
V: TRBV2
J: TRBJ2-6
D: NA

DNA: TGTGCCAGCAGTCCTGAGACTAGCGGGAGGGCCGGGACCGGGGAGCTGTTTTTT
CDR3: CASSPETSGRAGTGELFF
size: NA
V: TRBV2
J: TRBJ2-2
D: TRBD2

DNA: TGTGCCAGCTCCCGCTCACCCTCTAGCGGCGCACTCCTCGGGACCGGGGAGCTGTTTTTT
CDR3: CASSRSPSSGALLGTGELFF
size: once
V: TRBV18
J: TRBJ2-2
D: TRBD2

DNA: TGCGCCAGCAGCAAGGGGGAGGGCTCTGGGGCCAACGTCCTGACTTTC
CDR3: CASSKGEGSGANVLTF
size: few
V: TRBV4-1
J: TRBJ2-6
D: NA

DNA: TGTGCCAGCAGTTCCCAGGGGAAAGCTTTCTTT
CDR3: CASSSQGKAFF
size: few
V: TRBV28
J: TRBJ1-1
D: NA

DNA: TGTGCCAGCTCACCGGACAGCAATGAGCAGTTCTTC
CDR3: CASSPDSNEQFF
size: NA
V: TRBV18
J: TRBJ2-1
D: NA

DNA: TGCGCCAGCAGCCAAGTAGGGACAGGGAACGGGAACATTCAGTACTTC
CDR3: CASSQVGTGNGNIQYF
size: few
V: TRBV4-1
J: TRBJ2-4
D: TRBD1

DNA: TGTGCCAGCAGCCGTACCGGGACAACCAGACAGTATTTT
CDR3: CASSRTGTTRQYF
size: few
V: TRBV11-3
J: TRBJ2-3
D: NA

DNA: TGTGCCAGCAGTTTAGTGGGAGGGCCGCAGGAGACCCAGTACTTC
CDR3: CASSLVGGPQETQYF
size: few
V: TRBV12-3/TRBV12-4
J: TRBJ2-5
D: TRBD2

DNA: TGTGCCAGCTCACCCCTCCCCATTGGACAGGGCACAGATACGCAGTATTTT
CDR3: CASSPLPIGQGTDTQYF
size: NA
V: TRBV18
J: TRBJ2-3
D: TRBD1

DNA: TGTGCCAGCAGCCCTAGGGGGGGGTCGGATAATTCACCCCTCCACTTT
CDR3: CASSPRGGSDNSPLHF
size: few
V: TRBV12-3/TRBV12-4
J: TRBJ1-6
D: NA

DNA: TGTGCCAGCAGCCGAGGCAGTAGCGGGGGGCCCCGAGAGACCCAGTACTTC
CDR3: CASSRGSSGGPRETQYF
size: NA
V: TRBV3-1
J: TRBJ2-5
D: TRBD2

DNA: TGTGCCAGCAGCTCTAGGACTAGCGGGAGGGGGAGTGAGCAGTTCTTC
CDR3: CASSSRTSGRGSEQFF
size: few
V: TRBV7-6
J: TRBJ2-1
D: TRBD2

DNA: TGTGCCAGCAGCCAAAGTCGCCAGGGTGAGCAGTTCTTC
CDR3: CASSQSRQGEQFF
size: once
V: TRBV3-1
J: TRBJ2-1
D: NA

DNA: TGTGCCAGCTCCGACCGGATAGACCGCCAGTACTTC
CDR3: CASSDRIDRQYF
size: many
V: TRBV12-3/TRBV12-4
J: TRBJ2-7
D: NA

DNA: TGCGCCAGCAGCCGATCCGGCAATGAGCAGTTCTTC
CDR3: CASSRSGNEQFF
size: many
V: TRBV5-1
J: TRBJ2-1
D: NA

DNA: TGCAGTGCTAGAGATGGGAGCGGGAAGACCTACGAGCAGTACTTC
CDR3: CSARDGSGKTYEQYF
size: few
V: TRBV20-1
J: TRBJ2-7
D: TRBD2

DNA: TGTGCCAGCAGTTACCCGGTCCCCATGCCCTACAATGAGCAGTTCTTC
CDR3: CASSYPVPMPYNEQFF
size: few
V: TRBV6-2/TRBV6-3
J: TRBJ2-1
D: NA

DNA: TGTGCCAGCAGCCAAGTTTTCGGGATTTCACAAGAGACCCAGTACTTC
CDR3: CASSQVFGISQETQYF
size: NA
V: TRBV3-1
J: TRBJ2-5
D: NA

DNA: TGTGCCAGCAGTAGCCGACTAGCGTTTGAGGAGACCCAGTACTTC
CDR3: CASSSRLAFEETQYF
size: NA
V: TRBV25-1
J: TRBJ2-5
D: TRBD2

DNA: TGCGCCAGCAGCGCAAAGACAGGGGGCACTGAAGCTTTCTTT
CDR3: CASSAKTGGTEAFF
size: NA
V: TRBV5-1
J: TRBJ1-1
D: TRBD1

DNA: TGCAGTGCCGCCGAGGGGTCCTGGCCTAACAATGAGCAGTTCTTC
CDR3: CSAAEGSWPNNEQFF
size: few
V: TRBV20-1
J: TRBJ2-1
D: NA

DNA: TGCAGTCTCAGCAGGGACACCGGGGAGCTGTTTTTT
CDR3: CSLSRDTGELFF
size: once
V: TRBV29-1
J: TRBJ2-2
D: NA

DNA: TGTGCCAGCAGTTTAGCGGGAGGGAGGGCAGATACGCAGTATTTT
CDR3: CASSLAGGRADTQYF
size: NA
V: TRBV3-1
J: TRBJ2-3
D: TRBD2